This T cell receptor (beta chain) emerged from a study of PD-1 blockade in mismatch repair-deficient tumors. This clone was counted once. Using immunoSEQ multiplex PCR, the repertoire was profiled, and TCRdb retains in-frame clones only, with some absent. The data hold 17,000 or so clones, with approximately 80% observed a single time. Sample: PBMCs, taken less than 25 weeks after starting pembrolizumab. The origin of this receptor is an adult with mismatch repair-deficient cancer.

CDR3 nucleotides: TGTGCCAGTAGTATTCTAGCGGGAGTGACCGGGGAGCTGTTTTTT. This sequence encodes CASSILAGVTGELFF. The chain employs TRBV19 and TRBJ2-2; 10 bases map to TRBD2. V was pared by 3 bases and J by 5 bases, with 3 bases of the junction left unmatched. The germline CDR1 and CDR2 sequences are LNHDA and SQIVND (reference sequence). The CDR3 is 15 residues long.